The source of this T cell receptor beta chain is a study of T cells in Graves' hyperthyroidism and ophthalmopathy. TCR beta CDR3 regions were amplified from RNA transcripts. The study used the HTBI primer set for a first-round RT-PCR of the TCR CDR3. One entry per CDR3 protein results from TCRdb running MiXCR on the multiplex PCR reads. The profile covers around 350,000 distinct CDR3 sequences, with about a sixth appearing a single time and approximately 30% taken by the ten largest. This CDR3 is 13 amino acids long. The germline V gene encodes CDR1 MNHEY and CDR2 SMNVEV (reference sequence). Trimming pared 6 bases from V and 2 bases from J, leaving 11 bases between. This clonotype occurred a few times.

Specimen: blood. The chain carries TRBV27 and TRBJ2-7, with a possible D match to TRBD2 (5 bases). This clonotype was obtained from a woman aged 25-40 years with Graves' hyperthyroidism that later progressed to Graves' ophthalmopathy. CDR3 DNA: TGTGCCAGCAGCCCTCTAGCTACCTACGAGCAGTACTTC. Protein product: CASSPLATYEQYF.